Listed below are T cell receptor beta chains from one sample, sequenced in a study of metastatic and nonmetastatic thyroid tumors. TCRdb reprocessed the PCR reads via MiXCR. The table has tens of thousands of clones, approximately 30% seen once. Sequenced sample: blood. These receptors came from a male donor with papillary thyroid cancer or a benign thyroid nodule (not recorded which). Some clones in this sample may be carry-over from other donors' samples. The CDR3 runs from the conserved cysteine through the conserved F or W. A D gene is named only where the DNA matches it firmly. The size of a clone is reported for some rows only, either as once, few or many, or as a class for expanded clones.

J | V | size | D | length | CDR3 | DNA
TRBJ1-2 | TRBV20-1 | many | - | 11 | CSASSGYGYTF | TGCAGTGCTAGTAGCGGGTATGGCTACACCTTC
TRBJ1-6 | TRBV25-1 | few | - | 16 | CASSDPARGPNSPLHF | TGTGCCAGCAGTGATCCAGCACGAGGGCCTAATTCACCCCTCCACTTT
TRBJ2-7 | TRBV28 | - | - | 14 | CASSLDVVGEEQYF | TGTGCCAGCAGTTTAGATGTGGTGGGGGAGGAGCAGTACTTC
TRBJ2-3 | TRBV25-1 | - | - | 14 | CASSDGEFPDTQYF | TGTGCCAGCAGTGACGGGGAATTCCCCGATACGCAGTATTTT
TRBJ2-3 | TRBV20-1 | medium-sized | TRBD2 | 16 | CSASLRTSGSTDTQYF | TGCAGTGCTAGTCTCCGGACTAGCGGGAGTACAGATACGCAGTATTTT
TRBJ1-5 | TRBV7-9 | many | - | 13 | CASSFGLTQPQHF | TGTGCCAGCAGCTTTGGACTCACTCAGCCCCAGCATTTT
TRBJ2-5 | TRBV3-1 | - | - | 13 | CASSQNRGETQYF | TGTGCCAGCAGCCAAAACAGAGGGGAGACCCAGTACTTC
TRBJ1-2 | TRBV6-1 | few | - | 15 | CATGGGTRANYGYTF | TGTGCCACCGGGGGGGGTACTCGGGCTAACTATGGCTACACCTTC
TRBJ2-7 | TRBV20-1 | - | TRBD1 | 14 | CSAVTGTGYYEQYF | TGCAGTGCTGTCACCGGGACAGGCTACTACGAGCAGTACTTC
TRBJ2-6 | TRBV27 | many | TRBD1 | 17 | CASTRWDRGKGANVLTF | TGTGCCAGCACCCGGTGGGACAGGGGAAAAGGGGCCAACGTCCTGACTTTC
TRBJ2-1 | TRBV5-1 | many | - | 14 | CASSFGHRYNEQFF | TGCGCCAGCAGCTTCGGACACAGATACAATGAGCAGTTCTTC
TRBJ1-3 | TRBV13 | - | TRBD1 | 20 | CASSRHDRGRPPRWGNTIYF | TGTGCCAGCAGCCGACATGACAGGGGGCGACCTCCTCGTTGGGGAAACACCATATATTTT
TRBJ2-3 | TRBV2 | many | - | 15 | CASSEIGPPGDTQYF | TGTGCCAGCAGTGAAATTGGGCCCCCGGGGGATACGCAGTATTTT
TRBJ1-2 | TRBV28 | few | - | 15 | CASIQKYRTADGYTF | TGTGCCAGCATCCAAAAATATCGGACGGCCGATGGCTACACCTTC
TRBJ1-2 | TRBV28 | few | TRBD1 | 12 | CASRWEPGQRDF | TGTGCCAGCAGGTGGGAACCGGGACAGAGGGATTTC
TRBJ2-1 | TRBV20-1 | - | TRBD2 | 12 | CSVLAGDDEQFF | TGCAGTGTACTAGCGGGAGACGATGAGCAGTTCTTC
TRBJ2-1 | TRBV11-2 | - | - | 15 | CASSKQWDAYNEQFF | TGTGCCAGCAGCAAACAATGGGATGCCTACAATGAGCAGTTCTTC
TRBJ1-2 | TRBV5-1 | - | - | 14 | CASSLDWGSGGYTF | TGCGCCAGCAGCTTGGACTGGGGGAGCGGTGGCTACACCTTC
TRBJ1-4 | TRBV6-5 | many | TRBD1 | 15 | CASSYRDRPNEKLFF | TGTGCCAGCAGTTATAGGGACAGACCGAATGAAAAACTGTTTTTT
TRBJ2-7 | TRBV9 | once | - | 14 | CASSARLDSYEQYF | TGTGCCAGCAGCGCCAGACTGGATTCCTACGAGCAGTACTTC
TRBJ1-6 | TRBV2 | medium-sized | - | 12 | CASSGWNSPLHF | TGTGCCAGCAGTGGTTGGAATTCACCCCTCCACTTT
TRBJ2-1 | TRBV19 | - | - | 14 | CASSIMGGTGEQFF | TGTGCCAGTAGTATAATGGGCGGGACGGGTGAGCAGTTCTTC
TRBJ2-3 | TRBV4-1 | once | - | 14 | CASSQGEFTDTQYF | TGCGCCAGCAGCCAAGGGGAGTTCACAGATACGCAGTATTTT
TRBJ2-7 | TRBV6-2/TRBV6-3 | few | TRBD2 | 17 | CASSYPLTSGRPYEQYF | TGTGCCAGCAGTTACCCACTCACTAGCGGGAGACCCTACGAGCAGTACTTC
TRBJ2-1 | TRBV3-1 | - | TRBD1 | 15 | CASSQRDSLYNEQFF | TGTGCCAGCAGCCAAAGGGACAGTCTCTACAATGAGCAGTTCTTC
TRBJ2-1 | TRBV7-9 | - | - | 14 | CASNRMGGYNEQFF | TGTGCCAGCAATCGAATGGGGGGATACAATGAGCAGTTCTTC
TRBJ2-7 | TRBV6-1 | - | - | 12 | CASSSGTYEQYF | TGTGCCAGCAGTTCAGGGACCTACGAGCAGTACTTC
TRBJ1-2 | TRBV27 | medium-sized | - | 14 | CASSWDSGGYGYTF | TGTGCCAGCAGCTGGGATTCGGGTGGCTATGGCTACACCTTC
TRBJ2-3 | TRBV9 | - | - | 14 | CASSVTVSTDTQYF | TGTGCCAGCAGCGTGACAGTTAGCACAGATACGCAGTATTTT
TRBJ1-2 | TRBV5-6 | few | - | 14 | CASTTGGGGYGYTF | TGTGCCAGCACCACAGGTGGGGGTGGCTATGGCTACACCTTC
TRBJ2-7 | TRBV20-1 | - | TRBD2 | 15 | CSAIGTSGISYEQYF | TGCAGTGCTATAGGGACTAGCGGAATCTCCTACGAGCAGTACTTC
TRBJ2-2 | TRBV5-8 | medium-sized | - | 15 | CASSFPGQNTGELFF | TGTGCCAGCAGCTTTCCGGGGCAGAACACCGGGGAGCTGTTTTTT
TRBJ2-7 | TRBV7-2 | many | TRBD2 | 13 | CASSPGLGSEQYF | TGTGCCAGCAGCCCGGGACTAGGTTCCGAGCAGTACTTC
TRBJ1-1 | TRBV28 | - | TRBD1 | 14 | CASSLTGGYTEAFF | TGTGCCAGCAGTCTGACAGGGGGGTATACTGAAGCTTTCTTT
TRBJ2-3 | TRBV10-3 | - | - | 14 | CAISESTGGDTQYF | TGTGCCATCAGTGAGTCGACTGGGGGAGATACGCAGTATTTT
TRBJ2-1 | TRBV20-1 | once | TRBD2 | 11 | CSLAGPNEQFF | TGCAGTCTAGCGGGTCCTAATGAGCAGTTCTTC
TRBJ1-5 | TRBV6-1 | medium-sized | TRBD1 | 16 | CASSDEDGQGYQPQHF | TGTGCCAGCAGTGACGAGGACGGACAGGGGTATCAGCCCCAGCATTTT
TRBJ2-7 | TRBV28 | - | - | 15 | CASSLLQEGSYEQYF | TGTGCCAGCAGTTTATTACAAGAGGGTTCCTACGAGCAGTACTTC
TRBJ2-7 | TRBV15 | few | TRBD2 | 16 | CATSRSGTSGSSEQYF | TGTGCCACCAGCAGATCAGGAACTAGCGGGAGCAGCGAGCAGTACTTC